The 31 T cell receptor beta chains presented below share a single source sample, sequenced in a study of T cell changes during pregnancy in multiple sclerosis. Repertoires were generated with immunoSEQ multiplex PCR, while TCRdb's copy carries only in-frame clones and drops some. The sample holds tens of thousands of clones; about nine tenths are singletons and the top ten take 3% to 3.5%. The starting material was CD8+ T cells from peripheral blood mononuclear cells, obtained before pregnancy. Receptors were obtained from a female donor with multiple sclerosis, enrolled in a pregnancy study.

This chain links TRBV7-3 with TRBJ2-5; 12 nucleotides agree with TRBD2. V was pared by 5 bases and J by 1 base, with 5 bases of the junction left unmatched. The germline gives CDR1 SGHTA, CDR2 FQGTGA. The CDR3 is 16 amino acids. For the CDR3, the DNA is TGTGCCAGCAGCCTACTAGCGGGGGGCAGCCAAGAGACCCAGTACTTC. It encodes CASSLLAGGSQETQYF.

In its sample, this clone was seen once. The V and J genes are TRBV4-3 and TRBJ2-7, with 7 bases that match TRBD1. CDR1 is LGHNA and CDR2 is YSLEER in the germline V gene. The length of the CDR3 is 15 residues. With 1 base clipped from V and 2 bases from J, the junction kept 5 bases outside the gene matches. For the CDR3, the DNA is TGCGCCAGCAGCCAAGTGTCACAGGGGCCCTACGAGCAGTACTTC. Translated: CASSQVSQGPYEQYF.

The chain links TRBV5-5 to TRBJ2-5; tentatively, D is TRBD2 (6 bases). V lost 4 bases and J lost 5, with 12 bases in between. CDR1 and CDR2 from the germline V gene are SGHKS and YYEKEE (reference sequence). The CDR3 sequence is 13 residues long. CDR3 nucleotides: TGTGCCAGCAGCCACGCGCGGGGCGAGACCCAGTACTTC. It encodes CASSHARGETQYF.

The rearrangement joins TRBV12-5 to TRBJ2-5, with 8 bases lining up with TRBD2. CDR3 length equals 13 residues. Looked up from germline, CDR1 is LGHNT and CDR2 is FRNRAP. Losses at the gene ends were 6 bases for V and 4 bases for J; bases not matched to a gene: 4. The CDR3 DNA reads TGTGCTAGTGGCGGGGGGGCCGCAGAGACCCAGTACTTC. Its protein product is CASGGGAAETQYF.

For this clone: A read error may account for a junction end that differs from germline. The rearrangement joins TRBV7-7 to TRBJ2-5; TRBD2 matches 14 bases. CDR3 length: 17 amino acids. Germline CDR1 SSHAT, CDR2 FNYEAQ (reference sequence). CDR3 bases: TGTGCTAGCAGCCGCGGACTAGCGGGGGGTCCCGGTGAGACCCAGTACTTC. Protein sequence: CASSRGLAGGPGETQYF. The whole variable domain, remainder taken from reference TRBV7-7 and TRBJ2-5, is GAGVSQSPRYKVTKRGQDVTLRCDPISSHATLYWYQQALGQGPEFLTYFNYEAQPDKSGLPSDRFSAERPEGSISTLTIQRTEQRDSAMYRCASSRGLAGGPGETQYFGPGTRLLVL.

The CDR3 region is CASSDRGGHSEAFF. The CDR3 nucleotides read TGTGCCAGTAGTGACAGGGGCGGACACTCTGAAGCTTTCTTT. The chain joins TRBV19 to TRBJ1-1; 8 bases fit TRBD1. The CDR3 totals 14 residues. The germline V gene has CDR1 LNHDA and CDR2 SQIVND (reference sequence). The J segment lost 6 bases and the V segment lost 5 bases, leaving 8 bases of the junction unmatched.

The chain combines TRBV28 with TRBJ2-7; TRBD1 is a possible D gene (5 bases). This CDR3 comprises 12 residues. CDR1 and CDR2 (germline): MDHEN, SYDVKM. The V end was cut by 6 bases, the J end by 6 bases, with 12 bases between. The CDR3 loop reads CASSPRATEQYF. The DNA of the CDR3 is TGTGCCAGCAGCCCCAGGGCCACCGAGCAGTACTTC.

This rearrangement joins TRBV6-5 to TRBJ2-6, with 7 bases aligning to TRBD2. CDR1 and CDR2 from the germline V gene are MNHEY and SVGAGI. The CDR3 consists of 15 residues. With 8 bases clipped from V and 4 bases from J, the junction kept 8 bases outside the gene matches. CDR3 nucleotides: TGTGCCAGCTCCCCGGCGGGGGACGGGGCCAACGTCCTGACTTTC. Translated: CASSPAGDGANVLTF.

The count of this clone is one. The chain combines TRBV7-6 with TRBJ1-1; D might be TRBD1 (5 bases). The CDR3 runs 12 residues. V lost 2 bases and J 7 bases, leaving 8 bases between the germline ends. From germline, CDR1 is SGHVS and CDR2 FNYEAQ. CDR3 amino acids: CASSLSGDEAFF. The CDR3 nucleotides are TGTGCCAGCAGCTTATCGGGGGATGAAGCTTTCTTT. Full variable domain (rest looked up from reference TRBV7-6 and TRBJ1-1): GAGVSQSPRYKVTKRGQDVALRCDPISGHVSLYWYRQALGQGPEFLTYFNYEAQQDKSGLPNDRFSAERPEGSISTLTIQRTEQRDSAMYRCASSLSGDEAFFGQGTRLTVV.

The rearrangement uses TRBV2 and TRBJ1-1; 8 nucleotides match TRBD1. CDR1 and CDR2 from the germline V gene are SNHLY and FYNNEI. Trimming removed 6 bases from V and 3 bases from J; junction bases left unmatched: 0. CDR3 length: 12 residues. The chain's CDR3 is CASRDRDTEAFF. The CDR3 nucleotides read TGTGCCAGCAGGGACAGGGACACTGAAGCTTTCTTT. Variable domain in full (rest from reference TRBV2 and TRBJ1-1): EPEVTQTPSHQVTQMGQEVILRCVPISNHLYFYWYRQILGQKVEFLVSFYNNEISEKSEIFDDQFSVERPDGSNFTLKIRSTKLEDSAMYFCASRDRDTEAFFGQGTRLTVV.

This chain uses TRBV4-1 with TRBJ2-7; 9 bases line up with TRBD1. J lost 2 bases, V lost 0 bases, and 8 bases had no gene match. The germline V gene encodes CDR1 MGHRA and CDR2 YSYEKL. The length of the CDR3 is 17 residues. Written as DNA, the CDR3 is TGCGCCAGCAGCCAAGATCTTGTGGGACAGGGACCCTACGAGCAGTACTTC. Residues: CASSQDLVGQGPYEQYF.

The rearrangement links TRBV7-3 to TRBJ1-1; D call uncertain. Germline CDR1 is SGHTA and CDR2 is FQGTGA. The CDR3 has 14 residues. Trimming pared 3 bases from V and 2 bases from J, leaving 10 bases between. The CDR3 DNA is TGTGCCAGCAGCTTCAGTACGATTAACACTGAAGCTTTCTTT. Protein sequence: CASSFSTINTEAFF. The whole variable domain, filled in from reference TRBV7-3 and TRBJ1-1, reads GAGVSQTPSNKVTEKGKYVELRCDPISGHTALYWYRQSLGQGPEFLIYFQGTGAADDSGLPNDRFFAVRPEGSVSTLKIQRTERGDSAVYLCASSFSTINTEAFFGQGTRLTVV.

This clone was detected ten times or more. The CDR3: CASSPGTGGTEQFF. The DNA for the CDR3 is TGTGCCAGCAGTCCCGGGACAGGGGGGACTGAGCAGTTCTTC. This sequence joins TRBV6-4 and TRBJ2-1; 11 nucleotides line up with TRBD1. The CDR3 contains 14 residues. With 5 bases clipped from V and 9 bases from J, the junction kept 6 bases outside the gene matches. CDR1 is MRHNA, CDR2 SNTAGT, per germline.

The chain couples TRBV5-1 to TRBJ2-1, with 8 bases aligning to TRBD2. V lost 2 bases to trimming and J lost 1 base; unmatched junction nucleotides: 8. The CDR3 is 17 residues long. CDR1 and CDR2 from the germline V gene are SGHRS and YFSETQ. CDR3 sequence: CASSFVSGGTSYNEQFF. CDR3 DNA sequence: TGCGCCAGCAGCTTTGTAAGCGGGGGCACATCCTACAATGAGCAGTTCTTC.

The chain uses TRBV27 and TRBJ2-7; 9 bases are shared with TRBD2. CDR1 and CDR2 from the germline V gene are MNHEY and SMNVEV (reference sequence). V lost 6 bases to trimming and J lost 2 bases; unmatched junction nucleotides: 5. The CDR3 is made up of 14 amino acids. The CDR3 loop is CASSPGGGAYEQYF. The CDR3 nucleotides read TGTGCCAGCAGCCCAGGCGGGGGGGCCTACGAGCAGTACTTC.

This chain connects TRBV9 to TRBJ1-2, with D unresolved. The CDR3 totals 15 residues. The germline CDR1 and CDR2 sequences are SGDLS and YYNGEE. Trimming removed 3 bases at V and 6 bases at J, with 18 bases between. CDR3 residues: CASSAGTDGEDGYTF. In nucleotides, the CDR3 is TGTGCCAGCAGCGCCGGAACAGATGGGGAGGATGGCTACACCTTC.

This CDR3 reads CASSLAATSYGYTF. The CDR3, as DNA: TGTGCCAGCAGCTTAGCGGCAACTAGCTATGGCTACACCTTC. This chain joins TRBV11-2 and TRBJ1-2; no reliable D call. V was pared by 1 base and J by 4 bases, with 10 bases between. The germline CDR1 and CDR2 sequences are SGHAT and FQNNGV. The length of the CDR3 is 14 residues.

The CDR3 reads CASGPTLYEQYF. The CDR3 DNA reads as TGTGCTAGTGGTCCGACACTCTACGAGCAGTACTTC. The chain joins TRBV12-5 to TRBJ2-7; D is unresolved. With 5 bases removed from V and 3 bases from J, the gap between germline ends came to 8 bases. CDR1 is LGHNT, CDR2 FRNRAP, per germline. The CDR3 spans 12 residues.

V and J are TRBV6-4 and TRBJ1-2; 8 bases match TRBD1. The V gene end was trimmed by 2 bases and the J gene end by 4 bases; junction bases not matched to a gene: 9. CDR1 and CDR2 from the germline V gene are MRHNA and SNTAGT. CDR3 length: 16 amino acids. In nucleotides, the CDR3 is TGTGCCAGCAGTGACACTGGACAGGGTGGGACCTATGGCTACACCTTC. This translates into CASSDTGQGGTYGYTF.

The rearrangement links TRBV4-3 to TRBJ1-5; D gene uncertain. Germline V lookup: CDR1 LGHNA, CDR2 YSLEER. The germline V and J ends were trimmed by 1 base and 4 bases, with 14 bases remaining between them. The CDR3 sequence is 16 residues long. CDR3 bases: TGCGCCAGCAGCCAAGGGTGGTTACAAACAAATCAGCCCCAGCATTTT. Encoded protein: CASSQGWLQTNQPQHF.

This sequence joins TRBV6-6 and TRBJ1-5, with 9 bases identical to TRBD1. This CDR3 contains 15 residues. V gave up 2 bases and J gave up 4 bases; unmatched junction bases: 3. Germline V lookup: CDR1 MNHNY, CDR2 SVGAGI (reference sequence). CDR3 sequence (DNA): TGTGCCAGCAGTTACGTCGGACAGGGGAATCAGCCCCAGCATTTT. Protein: CASSYVGQGNQPQHF.

The chain links TRBV7-8 to TRBJ2-2, with a weak D call TRBD2 (7 bases). From germline, CDR1 is SGHVS and CDR2 FQNEAQ. Deletions cut 8 bases from V and 1 base from J, with 26 bases between. The CDR3 contains 19 residues. The CDR3 reads CASLTLRGGRGENTGELFF. CDR3 nucleotides: TGTGCCAGCTTAACCCTAAGAGGTGGGAGGGGGGAGAACACCGGGGAGCTGTTTTTT.

The gene calls are TRBV5-5 and TRBJ1-2; 8 positions match TRBD1. The junction had 17 bases not matched to a gene; V was cut back by 6 bases and J by 7 bases. There are 16 residues in the CDR3. Germline V gene data show CDR1 as SGHKS and CDR2 as YYEKEE (reference sequence). The CDR3 spells CASTQAGGAARGGYTF. In DNA, the CDR3 is TGTGCCAGCACCCAAGCAGGGGGCGCGGCAAGGGGTGGCTACACCTTC. Using reference TRBV5-5 and TRBJ1-2 for the parts outside the CDR3, the full variable domain is DAGVTQSPTHLIKTRGQQVTLRCSPISGHKSVSWYQQVLGQGPQFIFQYYEKEERGRGNFPDRFSARQFPNYSSELNVNALLLGDSALYLCASTQAGGAARGGYTFGSGTRLTVV.

This chain connects TRBV6-6 to TRBJ2-7; D might be TRBD2 (5 bases). Germline V CDR1 and CDR2: MNHNY, SVGAGI (reference sequence). Trimming took 0 bases from V and 3 from J, leaving 15 bases between them. This CDR3 has 16 amino acids. For the CDR3, the DNA is TGTGCCAGCAGTTACTCGGACTTCTCGACCATCTACGAGCAGTACTTC. Amino acids: CASSYSDFSTIYEQYF.

In its sample, this clone was seen once. CDR3 loop: CASSLLPATNEKLFF. The DNA for the CDR3 is TGTGCCAGCAGTTTGCTTCCGGCAACTAATGAAAAACTGTTTTTT. This chain joins TRBV27 and TRBJ1-4; no clear D gene. The CDR3 is 15 residues long. Trimming took 3 bases from V and 0 from J, leaving 8 bases between them. Germline lookup yields CDR1 MNHEY and CDR2 SMNVEV (reference sequence). The variable domain in full, with the rest retrieved from reference TRBV27 and TRBJ1-4, is EAQVTQNPRYLITVTGKKLTVTCSQNMNHEYMSWYRQDPGLGLRQIYYSMNVEVTDKGDVPEGYKVSRKEKRNFPLILESPSPNQTSLYFCASSLLPATNEKLFFGSGTQLSVL.

This chain links TRBV5-4 with TRBJ1-2; the match to TRBD1 covers 8 bases. The germline V gene has CDR1 SGHNT and CDR2 YYREEE (reference sequence). V gave up 5 bases and J gave up 2 bases; unmatched junction bases: 5. The CDR3 totals 14 residues. The CDR3 sequence is CASRVDRGNYGYTF. In DNA, the CDR3 is TGTGCCAGCAGGGTCGACAGGGGAAACTATGGCTACACCTTC.

This sequence joins TRBV4-3 and TRBJ2-7, with 8 nucleotides matching TRBD1. With V trimmed by 2 bases and J by 2 bases, 8 bases remained unmatched. Germline values: CDR1 LGHNA, CDR2 YSLEER. There are 16 residues in the CDR3. The CDR3 loop is CASSQRGQAGPYEQYF. CDR3 DNA: TGCGCCAGCAGCCAAAGGGGACAGGCGGGTCCCTACGAGCAGTACTTC.

The chain carries TRBV9 and TRBJ2-5; 9 nucleotides align to TRBD2. Germline CDR1 is SGDLS and CDR2 is YYNGEE. CDR3 length equals 15 residues. V lost 6 bases and J lost 2; bases outside the gene matches: 8. As DNA, the CDR3 is TGTGCCAGCACCCCGACTAGCGGACTACAAGAGACCCAGTACTTC. It specifies CASTPTSGLQETQYF.

The chain has TRBV19 and TRBJ2-7, with D maybe TRBD2 (6 bases). The CDR3 loop spans 17 amino acids. V gave up 2 bases and J gave up 0 bases, with 17 bases separating them. The V gene's germline CDR1 is LNHDA and CDR2 SQIVND (reference sequence). CDR3 protein: CASSIKGEEGPSYEQYF. CDR3 DNA sequence: TGTGCCAGTAGTATAAAAGGCGAGGAGGGGCCCTCCTACGAGCAGTACTTC.

This clone appeared a single time. V usage is TRBV6-6 and J usage is TRBJ2-7; D ambiguous. Trimming took off 3 bases at V and 5 bases at J, with 5 bases between the two ends. The CDR3 extends over 11 amino acids. Looked up from germline, CDR1 is MNHNY and CDR2 is SVGAGI (reference sequence). The chain's CDR3 is CASSYSDEQYF. CDR3 nucleotides: TGTGCCAGCAGTTATTCGGACGAGCAGTACTTC.

The chain uses TRBV30 and TRBJ2-5; tentatively, D is TRBD2 (6 bases). The CDR3 length is 11 residues. Germline CDR1 and CDR2: GTSNPN and SVGIG (reference sequence). The DNA of the CDR3 is TGTGGGATAGCGGAAACCGAGACCCAGTACTTC. It translates to CGIAETETQYF.